A selection of T cell receptor beta chains follows, all from one sample in a study of regulatory T cells in long-lasting Graves disease. TCRdb processed the multiplex PCR reads anew with MiXCR; each CDR3 protein has one entry. There are 350,000 to 450,000 distinct CDR3 sequences in the sample; less than 30% occur only once, and about 27% lies in the top ten. This specimen was peripheral blood mononuclear cells (PBMCs), taken when the disease was refractory, from a patient treated with antithyroid drugs. The source is a woman aged 40 to 49 with Graves disease. Each CDR3 is given with its conserved first and last residue. The order of the fields is clone size, V gene, J gene, D gene, CDR3 protein, CDR3 DNA. The D gene is left open where the match is weak. Expanded clones are given a class, and other clones once, few, many or no size at all.

size: .; V: TRBV19; J: TRBJ1-1; D: TRBD1; CDR3: CARYGTDKNTEAFF; DNA: TGTGCCAGATATGGGACAGATAAGAACACTGAAGCTTTCTTT
size: .; V: TRBV4-1; J: TRBJ1-5; D: TRBD1; CDR3: CASSQDRTGRNQPQHF; DNA: TGCGCCAGCAGCCAAGATCGGACAGGGCGCAATCAGCCCCAGCATTTT
size: few; V: TRBV6-1; J: TRBJ1-6; D: .; CDR3: CASSPVYTNSPLHF; DNA: TGTGCCAGCAGTCCCGTTTACACTAATTCACCCCTCCACTTT
size: few; V: TRBV20-1; J: TRBJ2-2; D: .; CDR3: CSAREESRVFTGELFF; DNA: TGCAGTGCTAGAGAGGAGTCGCGGGTTTTTACCGGGGAGCTGTTTTTT
size: many; V: TRBV28; J: TRBJ2-7; D: .; CDR3: CASSKTGPRFREQYF; DNA: TGTGCCAGCAGTAAGACAGGTCCAAGGTTCCGCGAGCAGTACTTC
size: few; V: TRBV12-3/TRBV12-4; J: TRBJ2-2; D: TRBD1; CDR3: CASSQRQGALAGELFF; DNA: TGTGCCAGCAGTCAAAGACAGGGGGCGCTGGCCGGGGAGCTGTTTTTT
size: .; V: TRBV7-2; J: TRBJ1-5; D: TRBD1; CDR3: CASSLRETGSNQPQHF; DNA: TGTGCCAGCAGCTTAAGAGAGACAGGGAGCAATCAGCCCCAGCATTTT
size: .; V: TRBV6-5; J: TRBJ1-2; D: .; CDR3: CASSSPSGANNYGYTF; DNA: TGTGCCAGCAGTTCCCCCTCCGGGGCCAATAACTATGGCTACACCTTC
size: many; V: TRBV6-5; J: TRBJ1-2; D: .; CDR3: CASSSPGRTNYGYTF; DNA: TGTGCCAGCAGTTCCCCGGGCAGGACTAACTATGGCTACACCTTC
size: .; V: TRBV3-1; J: TRBJ2-4; D: TRBD2; CDR3: CASSQVSVAGFPAKNIQYF; DNA: TGTGCCAGCAGTCAAGTTTCAGTAGCGGGATTCCCGGCCAAAAACATTCAGTACTTC
size: .; V: TRBV4-2; J: TRBJ2-5; D: TRBD2; CDR3: CASSRVAGVGETQYF; DNA: TGTGCCAGCAGCCGCGTAGCGGGAGTGGGAGAGACCCAGTACTTC
size: .; V: TRBV7-6; J: TRBJ2-2; D: TRBD1; CDR3: CASSHRDRVTGELFF; DNA: TGTGCCAGCAGTCACCGGGACAGGGTCACCGGGGAGCTGTTTTTT
size: many; V: TRBV2; J: TRBJ2-5; D: .; CDR3: CASAHRMETQYF; DNA: TGTGCCAGCGCACATAGGATGGAGACCCAGTACTTC
size: many; V: TRBV6-5; J: TRBJ2-5; D: .; CDR3: CASSYAWTVKQTQYF; DNA: TGTGCCAGCAGCTACGCTTGGACAGTTAAACAGACCCAGTACTTC
size: few; V: TRBV5-1; J: TRBJ2-7; D: TRBD2; CDR3: CASSLDSLTSGSGEQYF; DNA: TGCGCCAGCAGCTTGGATAGTCTGACTAGCGGTTCGGGAGAGCAGTACTTC
size: many; V: TRBV28; J: TRBJ2-2; D: .; CDR3: CASGDFSGELFF; DNA: TGTGCCAGCGGGGACTTTTCCGGGGAGCTGTTTTTT
size: many; V: TRBV28; J: TRBJ2-5; D: .; CDR3: CASSLERGRDETQYF; DNA: TGTGCCAGCAGTTTAGAGAGGGGGAGAGACGAGACCCAGTACTTC
size: many; V: TRBV6-1; J: TRBJ2-7; D: .; CDR3: CASSGDRYEQYF; DNA: TGTGCCAGCAGCGGCGACAGATACGAGCAGTACTTC
size: many; V: TRBV6-1; J: TRBJ2-5; D: .; CDR3: CASSPDGGTQYF; DNA: TGTGCCAGCAGCCCAGACGGAGGGACCCAGTACTTC
size: few; V: TRBV4-1; J: TRBJ1-4; D: .; CDR3: CASRAGPLRREKLFF; DNA: TGCGCCAGCCGTGCGGGTCCACTCAGGAGGGAAAAACTGTTTTTT
size: few; V: TRBV19; J: TRBJ1-2; D: .; CDR3: CASSMEGRNYGYTF; DNA: TGTGCCAGTAGTATGGAGGGGCGAAACTATGGCTACACCTTC
size: many; V: TRBV12-3/TRBV12-4; J: TRBJ2-7; D: TRBD2; CDR3: CASSLERLAGGTYEQYF; DNA: TGTGCCAGCAGTTTAGAAAGACTAGCGGGGGGTACCTACGAGCAGTACTTC
size: many; V: TRBV28; J: TRBJ1-4; D: .; CDR3: CASSLNHLGRSNEKLFF; DNA: TGTGCCAGCAGTTTAAACCACCTCGGACGGTCTAATGAAAAACTGTTTTTT
size: many; V: TRBV28; J: TRBJ2-7; D: .; CDR3: CASSLRGYYEQYF; DNA: TGTGCCAGCAGCCTTAGAGGATACTACGAGCAGTACTTC
size: many; V: TRBV28; J: TRBJ1-5; D: TRBD1; CDR3: CASSPPGQSNQPQHF; DNA: TGTGCCAGCAGCCCCCCGGGACAGAGCAATCAGCCCCAGCATTTT
size: .; V: TRBV7-2; J: TRBJ2-5; D: .; CDR3: CASSLAAPGAGQETQYF; DNA: TGTGCCAGCAGCTTAGCGGCCCCAGGGGCAGGCCAAGAGACCCAGTACTTC
size: .; V: TRBV5-1; J: TRBJ2-7; D: TRBD2; CDR3: CASSQQRFSGIPYEQYF; DNA: TGCGCCAGCAGCCAGCAAAGATTTAGCGGGATCCCCTACGAGCAGTACTTC
size: many; V: TRBV29-1; J: TRBJ2-5; D: .; CDR3: CSVKLLAFQETQYF; DNA: TGCAGCGTTAAATTACTAGCTTTCCAAGAGACCCAGTACTTC
size: many; V: TRBV7-2; J: TRBJ1-5; D: .; CDR3: CASTQSGGNQPQHF; DNA: TGTGCCAGCACCCAATCGGGGGGCAATCAGCCCCAGCATTTT
size: many; V: TRBV28; J: TRBJ2-7; D: .; CDR3: CASGAPRGYEQYF; DNA: TGTGCCAGCGGGGCCCCACGAGGCTACGAGCAGTACTTC
size: .; V: TRBV20-1; J: TRBJ1-1; D: .; CDR3: CSARVVWTMNRNTEAFF; DNA: TGCAGTGCTAGAGTGGTTTGGACCATGAATCGTAACACTGAAGCTTTCTTT
size: few; V: TRBV28; J: TRBJ2-3; D: .; CDR3: CASSPIDRYTDTQYF; DNA: TGTGCCAGCAGTCCTATCGACAGATACACAGATACGCAGTATTTT
size: few; V: TRBV28; J: TRBJ1-5; D: TRBD1; CDR3: CASRRPGQGNQPQHF; DNA: TGTGCCAGCAGGAGACCGGGACAGGGGAATCAGCCCCAGCATTTT
size: few; V: TRBV27; J: TRBJ2-7; D: TRBD1; CDR3: CASRYGTGAYEQYF; DNA: TGTGCCAGCAGATACGGGACAGGGGCCTACGAGCAGTACTTC
size: few; V: TRBV11-1; J: TRBJ2-5; D: TRBD2; CDR3: CASSLPPWGPSGFQETQYF; DNA: TGTGCCAGCAGCTTACCCCCTTGGGGGCCTAGCGGGTTTCAAGAGACCCAGTACTTC
size: many; V: TRBV27; J: TRBJ2-7; D: .; CDR3: CASSYGESYEQYF; DNA: TGTGCCAGCAGTTACGGAGAATCCTACGAGCAGTACTTC
size: many; V: TRBV20-1; J: TRBJ2-7; D: TRBD2; CDR3: CSARLPNGRDHEQYF; DNA: TGCAGTGCTAGGCTCCCTAACGGGAGGGACCACGAGCAGTACTTC
size: few; V: TRBV5-5; J: TRBJ2-7; D: TRBD2; CDR3: CASRLGLAGVREQYF; DNA: TGTGCCAGCAGACTGGGACTAGCGGGAGTGCGGGAGCAGTACTTC
size: .; V: TRBV6-4; J: TRBJ1-2; D: TRBD1; CDR3: CASSDLDRAVGYTF; DNA: TGTGCCAGCAGTGACCTCGACAGGGCGGTTGGCTACACCTTC
size: .; V: TRBV2; J: TRBJ2-3; D: .; CDR3: CASKRASTDTQYF; DNA: TGTGCCAGCAAGAGGGCTAGCACAGATACGCAGTATTTT
size: many; V: TRBV24-1; J: TRBJ2-2; D: .; CDR3: CATITGRTGELFF; DNA: TGTGCCACCATAACAGGTCGAACCGGGGAGCTGTTTTTT
size: few; V: TRBV9; J: TRBJ2-7; D: .; CDR3: CASSVSIGENYEQYF; DNA: TGTGCCAGCAGCGTTTCAATTGGCGAGAACTACGAGCAGTACTTC
size: many; V: TRBV12-3/TRBV12-4; J: TRBJ1-1; D: .; CDR3: CASSTQRGLEAFF; DNA: TGTGCCAGCAGTACCCAGCGGGGCCTTGAAGCTTTCTTT
size: few; V: TRBV12-3/TRBV12-4; J: TRBJ2-2; D: TRBD1; CDR3: CASSFINELRGLILPGSGELFF; DNA: TGTGCCAGCAGTTTCATAAATGAGCTCAGGGGGCTGATCCTTCCCGGGTCCGGGGAGCTGTTTTTT
size: .; V: TRBV3-1; J: TRBJ2-5; D: TRBD2; CDR3: CASSRVAGGWETQYF; DNA: TGTGCCAGCAGCCGGGTAGCGGGAGGGTGGGAGACCCAGTACTTC
size: .; V: TRBV11-2; J: TRBJ2-1; D: TRBD2; CDR3: CASSFSSGLAVEQFF; DNA: TGTGCCAGCAGCTTCTCCTCGGGACTAGCGGTTGAGCAGTTCTTC
size: .; V: TRBV6-1; J: TRBJ1-2; D: .; CDR3: CATEGANGYTF; DNA: TGTGCCACCGAAGGGGCGAATGGCTACACCTTC
size: .; V: TRBV7-9; J: TRBJ2-2; D: .; CDR3: CASSLAGTWSLGELFF; DNA: TGTGCCAGCAGCTTAGCGGGGACTTGGAGCCTCGGGGAGCTGTTTTTT
size: few; V: TRBV20-1; J: TRBJ2-7; D: TRBD2; CDR3: CSGQAGGSSYEQYF; DNA: TGCAGTGGACAAGCGGGAGGGAGCTCCTACGAGCAGTACTTC
size: few; V: TRBV4-1; J: TRBJ1-1; D: .; CDR3: CASSQVGIAGAFF; DNA: TGCGCCAGCAGTCAAGTTGGGATCGCCGGAGCTTTCTTT
size: many; V: TRBV28; J: TRBJ2-7; D: .; CDR3: CASSPGGVREQYF; DNA: TGTGCCAGCAGTCCGGGCGGAGTCCGGGAGCAGTACTTC
size: .; V: TRBV6-1; J: TRBJ2-5; D: TRBD1; CDR3: CASRQGARETQYF; DNA: TGTGCCAGCAGACAGGGGGCGAGGGAGACCCAGTACTTC
size: few; V: TRBV20-1; J: TRBJ2-1; D: .; CDR3: CSARDPFGGSSYNEQFF; DNA: TGCAGTGCTAGAGATCCTTTTGGTGGGAGCTCCTACAATGAGCAGTTCTTC
size: few; V: TRBV6-1; J: TRBJ1-4; D: .; CDR3: CASKQGVVNEKLFF; DNA: TGTGCCAGTAAGCAGGGAGTTGTTAATGAAAAACTGTTTTTT
size: .; V: TRBV3-1; J: TRBJ2-7; D: .; CDR3: CASSQVLSGSYEQYF; DNA: TGTGCCAGCAGCCAAGTTCTGAGCGGATCCTACGAGCAGTACTTC
size: many; V: TRBV2; J: TRBJ1-1; D: .; CDR3: CASGGAEAFF; DNA: TGTGCCTCCGGGGGCGCTGAAGCTTTCTTT
size: .; V: TRBV20-1; J: TRBJ1-1; D: TRBD1; CDR3: CSAPRTGMNTEAFF; DNA: TGCAGTGCTCCCCGGACAGGGATGAACACTGAAGCTTTCTTT
size: many; V: TRBV28; J: TRBJ1-1; D: .; CDR3: CASSERNTEAFF; DNA: TGTGCCAGCAGTGAGAGGAACACTGAAGCTTTCTTT
size: many; V: TRBV28; J: TRBJ2-7; D: .; CDR3: CASSLGGPGDEQYF; DNA: TGTGCCAGCAGTTTAGGAGGGCCGGGCGACGAGCAGTACTTC
size: many; V: TRBV6-5; J: TRBJ2-5; D: .; CDR3: CASSYSVPAYQETQYF; DNA: TGTGCCAGCAGTTACTCAGTTCCCGCGTACCAAGAGACCCAGTACTTC